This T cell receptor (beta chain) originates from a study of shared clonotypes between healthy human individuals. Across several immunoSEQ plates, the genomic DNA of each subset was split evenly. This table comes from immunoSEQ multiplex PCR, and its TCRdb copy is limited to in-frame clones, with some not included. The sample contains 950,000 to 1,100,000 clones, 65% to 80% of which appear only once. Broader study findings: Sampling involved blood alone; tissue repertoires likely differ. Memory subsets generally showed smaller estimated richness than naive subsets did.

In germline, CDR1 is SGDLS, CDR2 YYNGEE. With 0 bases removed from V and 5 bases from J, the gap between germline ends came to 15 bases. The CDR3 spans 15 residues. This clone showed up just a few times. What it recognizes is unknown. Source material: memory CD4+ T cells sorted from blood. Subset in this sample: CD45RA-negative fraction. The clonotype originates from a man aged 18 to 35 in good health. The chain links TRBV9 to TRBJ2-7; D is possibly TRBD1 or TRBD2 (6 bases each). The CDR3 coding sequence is TGTGCCAGCAGCGTAGCTACGGGGGCTGAACACGAGCAGTACTTC. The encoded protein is CASSVATGAEHEQYF. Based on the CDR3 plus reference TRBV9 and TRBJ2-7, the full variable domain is DSGVTQTPKHLITATGQRVTLRCSPRSGDLSVYWYQQSLDQGLQFLIQYYNGEERAKGNILERFSAQQFPDLHSELNLSSLELGDSALYFCASSVATGAEHEQYFGPGTRLTVT.